This entry lists 3 T cell receptor beta chains sequenced from one sample in a study of blood T cell repertoires in COVID-19. Sequencing used immunoSEQ multiplex PCR; TCRdb keeps in-frame clones, though not all of them. The sample consists of 95,000 to 120,000 clones, about 88% of them appearing once. The sample was peripheral blood. These receptors came from a human donor in a cohort sampled during active COVID-19.

This clone was observed once. The chain is built from TRBV18 and TRBJ2-1; D is unclear. Per germline, CDR1 KGHSH and CDR2 LQKENI. V dropped 2 bases and J dropped 10 bases, with 9 bases sitting between them. This CDR3 has 12 amino acids. The CDR3 sequence is CASSPYGMEQFF. CDR3 nucleotide sequence: TGTGCCAGCTCACCATACGGTATGGAGCAGTTCTTC. Looking up the rest from reference TRBV18 and TRBJ2-1 gives the full variable domain: NAGVMQNPRHLVRRRGQEARLRCSPMKGHSHVYWYRQLPEEGLKFMVYLQKENIIDESGMPKERFSAEFPKEGPSILRIQQVVRGDSAAYFCASSPYGMEQFFGPGTRLTVL.

The chain couples TRBV2 to TRBJ2-4, with D hard to call. The CDR3 contains 14 residues. Trimming stripped 4 bases from V and 1 base from J, with 8 bases between. Germline CDR1 SNHLY, CDR2 FYNNEI. The CDR3 here is CASSGVVAKNIQYF. CDR3 DNA sequence: TGTGCCAGCAGTGGTGTAGTCGCCAAAAACATTCAGTACTTC.

This chain connects TRBV5-6 to TRBJ2-3; the D is unclear. V shed 1 base and J shed 0 bases, with 12 bases lying between them. Germline V lookup: CDR1 SGHDT, CDR2 YYEEEE. This CDR3 comprises 16 residues. The CDR3 nucleotides are TGTGCCAGCAGCTTGATTGAGACTTTCAGCACAGATACGCAGTATTTT. This gives the protein CASSLIETFSTDTQYF.